A selection of T cell receptor beta chains follows, all from one sample in a study of T cells after yellow fever vaccination. TCRdb re-derived calls from the 5' RACE reads in MiXCR, one entry per CDR3 protein. This sample has about 30,000 distinct CDR3 sequences, with about 6% found just once. The sequences come from PBMCs, either bulk or a sorted T-cell subset (CD4+, CD8+, memory, or dextramer-sorted; not recorded which), collected on the day of the yellow fever booster vaccination. These TCRs come from a man aged 25-45 years who received the YFV17D yellow fever vaccine. The CDR3 runs from the conserved cysteine through the conserved F or W. The D gene is left open where the match is weak. Clone size is shown for a subset of rows, as once, few, many or a class of expanded clone.

j_gene	d_gene	v_gene	abundance	CDR3nt	CDR3aa
TRBJ1-1	TRBD1	TRBV27	many	TGTGCCAGCAGTCTAACAGGGGTGGGAACTGAAGCTTTCTTT	CASSLTGVGTEAFF
TRBJ2-3	TRBD2	TRBV12-5	-	TGTGCTAGTGGCCGCTACCGGACTAGCGGAACTAGCACAGATACGCAGTATTTT	CASGRYRTSGTSTDTQYF
TRBJ2-1	-	TRBV7-8	many	TGTGCCAGCAGCTTTTTGACAGCCCAAGCCCTCTACAATGAGCAGTTCTTC	CASSFLTAQALYNEQFF
TRBJ1-4	-	TRBV4-3	few	TGCGCCAGCAGCCAAAGGGGGACCTCTAATGAAAAACTGTTTTTT	CASSQRGTSNEKLFF
TRBJ2-3	-	TRBV30	-	TGTGCCTGGCGACGAGGTGGTAGCAGATTAGATACGCAGTATTTT	CAWRRGGSRLDTQYF
TRBJ2-2	-	TRBV21-1	many	TGTGCCAGGCTAAGGAGGGATTGCGACACCGGGGAGCTGTTTTTT	CARLRRDCDTGELFF
TRBJ2-7	-	TRBV12-5	few	TGTGCTAGTGCCACCTCGAACAGAGACTACGAGCAGTACTTC	CASATSNRDYEQYF
TRBJ2-7	-	TRBV5-1	few	TGCGCCAGCAGCTTGTCAGGTTCCGAGCAGTACTTC	CASSLSGSEQYF
TRBJ1-5	TRBD1	TRBV5-4	-	TGTGCCAGCAGCCGAGGGGGCGCGGAGCCCCAGCATTTT	CASSRGGAEPQHF
TRBJ2-2	-	TRBV5-1	many	TGCGCCAGCACCGACCTATTCACCGGGGAGCTGTTTTTT	CASTDLFTGELFF
TRBJ2-7	-	TRBV12-3/TRBV12-4	many	TGTGCCAGCAGTCCCCCCAACTCCTACGAGCAGTACTTC	CASSPPNSYEQYF
TRBJ1-1	TRBD1	TRBV27	many	TGTGCCAGCAGTTTATCGCACAGGGGCACTGAAGCTTTCTTT	CASSLSHRGTEAFF
TRBJ2-3	-	TRBV21-1	-	TGTGCCAGCAGCAAAGGAGCCCCCCAGGGGAGGCCTTACTCTGACACAGATACGCAGTATTTT	CASSKGAPQGRPYSDTDTQYF
TRBJ1-2	TRBD1	TRBV6-5	many	TGTGCCAGCAGTTACTCGGGACAGGGCTTGTTCACCTTC	CASSYSGQGLFTF
TRBJ2-7	TRBD2	TRBV7-6	many	TGTGCCAGCAGCACGGCGGCCCTAACTAGCGGGGGCTACTACGAGCAGTACTTC	CASSTAALTSGGYYEQYF
TRBJ2-7	TRBD1	TRBV29-1	many	TGCAGCGTGACCGGGACAGCTATTTCTGGCGAGCAGTACTTC	CSVTGTAISGEQYF
TRBJ2-5	-	TRBV14	few	TGTGCCAGCAGCCAGACCTACACAACCCAGTACTTC	CASSQTYTTQYF
TRBJ2-7	TRBD2	TRBV20-1	many	TGCAGTGCTAGAGATATGACTAGCGGGGGACGAACCTACGAGCAGTACTTC	CSARDMTSGGRTYEQYF
TRBJ2-1	TRBD2	TRBV19	many	TGTGCCAGTAGGGGGACTAGCGGGAGTTACGGTGAGCAGTTCTTC	CASRGTSGSYGEQFF
TRBJ2-1	-	TRBV29-1	many	TGCAGCGTTGAAGAATCGTCCCATGAGCAGTTCTTC	CSVEESSHEQFF
TRBJ2-5	TRBD2	TRBV6-5	-	TGTGCCAGCAGTTATACTAGCGGGGACAAAGAGACCCAGTACTTC	CASSYTSGDKETQYF
TRBJ1-4	-	TRBV7-9	-	TGTGCCAGCAGCTTAGCTCAAGGGGATCCTAATGAAAAACTGTTTTTT	CASSLAQGDPNEKLFF
TRBJ2-1	TRBD2	TRBV6-2/TRBV6-3	-	TGTGCCAGCAGTTACCAACTAGCGGGTGAGCAGTTCTTC	CASSYQLAGEQFF
TRBJ2-3	-	TRBV6-1	-	TGTGCCAGCAGCACACGGAATCGGGCCACAGATACGCAGTATTTT	CASSTRNRATDTQYF
TRBJ2-5	-	TRBV20-1	medium-sized	TGCAGCGGGATGAGGGGAGAGGGAGAGACCCAGTACTTC	CSGMRGEGETQYF
TRBJ2-7	TRBD1	TRBV20-1	many	TGCAGTGCTAGTCCCGGGACAGGGGTTATCGTGGGCTCCTACGAGCAGTACTTC	CSASPGTGVIVGSYEQYF
TRBJ1-2	-	TRBV5-1	-	TGCGCCAGCAGCCCGTACAGGTCCTATGGCTACACCTTC	CASSPYRSYGYTF
TRBJ2-1	-	TRBV5-1	many	TGCGCCAGCAGCTTGGGTCCCGACAATGAGCAGTTCTTC	CASSLGPDNEQFF
TRBJ2-1	TRBD2	TRBV28	many	TGTGCCAGCAGTTTCCCGAGAACTAGCGGCTACAATGAGCAGTTCTTC	CASSFPRTSGYNEQFF
TRBJ2-5	-	TRBV29-1	many	TGCAGCGTCGCATCCGACATGGGGTCCGGGGAGACCCAGTACTTC	CSVASDMGSGETQYF
TRBJ2-1	-	TRBV7-2	few	TGTGCCAGCAGCTCCGGACCTGAGCAGTTCTTC	CASSSGPEQFF
TRBJ1-1	-	TRBV7-3	few	TGTGCCAGCAGTCTAAGGGGTTCGAACACTGAAGCTTTCTTT	CASSLRGSNTEAFF
TRBJ2-2	TRBD2	TRBV14	-	TGTGCCAGCAGCCAGCAACTAGCGGGAGGCACCGGGGAGCTGTTTTTT	CASSQQLAGGTGELFF
TRBJ2-3	-	TRBV29-1	few	TGCAGCCTAACCAAAACTAGTAAGGCAGATACGCAGTATTTT	CSLTKTSKADTQYF
TRBJ2-7	-	TRBV28	few	TGTGCCAGCAGTTTTTATAAGGGAAGCTACGAGCAGTACTTC	CASSFYKGSYEQYF
TRBJ1-5	-	TRBV4-2	many	TGTGCCAGCAGCCAATCTTACAATAGCAATCAGCCCCAGCATTTT	CASSQSYNSNQPQHF
TRBJ2-1	-	TRBV4-2	many	TGTGCCAGCAGCCAGAAGAAGGTCAATGAGCAGTTCTTC	CASSQKKVNEQFF
TRBJ2-1	-	TRBV11-2	few	TGTGCCAGCAGCTTAGGATCCGGGAATGAGCAGTTCTTC	CASSLGSGNEQFF
TRBJ2-3	TRBD2	TRBV20-1	many	TGCAGTGCTAGGCAGGGAGGGAAAAGCACAGATACGCAGTATTTT	CSARQGGKSTDTQYF
TRBJ1-5	-	TRBV20-1	many	TGCAGTGCTAGAGGACAGGAGCCAGCGGGGCCCCAGCATTTT	CSARGQEPAGPQHF
TRBJ2-2	-	TRBV28	many	TGTGCCAGCAGTTCTCGACTAGTGGGTATTCTACGGGTGAACACCGGGGAGCTGTTTTTT	CASSSRLVGILRVNTGELFF
TRBJ2-3	TRBD1	TRBV10-3	-	TGTGCCATCACCAAGACAGGGGCCACAGATACGCAGTATTTT	CAITKTGATDTQYF